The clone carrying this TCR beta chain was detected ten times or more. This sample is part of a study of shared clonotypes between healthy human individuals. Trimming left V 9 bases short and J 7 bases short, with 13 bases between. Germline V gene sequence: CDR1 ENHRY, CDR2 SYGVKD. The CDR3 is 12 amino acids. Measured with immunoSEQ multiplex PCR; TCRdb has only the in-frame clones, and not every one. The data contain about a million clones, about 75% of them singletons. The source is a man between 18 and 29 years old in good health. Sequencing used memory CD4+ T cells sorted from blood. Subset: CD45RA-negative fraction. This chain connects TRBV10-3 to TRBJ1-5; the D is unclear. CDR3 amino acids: CAIGPGSQPQHF. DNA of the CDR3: TGTGCCATTGGTCCGGGGAGCCAGCCCCAGCATTTT.